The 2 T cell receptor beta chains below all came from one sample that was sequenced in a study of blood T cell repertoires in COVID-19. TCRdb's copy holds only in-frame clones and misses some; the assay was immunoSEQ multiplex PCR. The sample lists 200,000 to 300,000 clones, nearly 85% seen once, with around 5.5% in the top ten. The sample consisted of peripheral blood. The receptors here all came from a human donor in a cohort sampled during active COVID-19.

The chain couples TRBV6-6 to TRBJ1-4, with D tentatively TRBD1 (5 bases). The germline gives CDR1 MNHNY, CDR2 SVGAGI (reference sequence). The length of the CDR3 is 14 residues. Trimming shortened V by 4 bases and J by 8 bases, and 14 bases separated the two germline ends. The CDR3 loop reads CASSSGSSPEKLFF. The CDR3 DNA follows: TGTGCCAGCAGTTCAGGGTCTAGTCCGGAAAAACTGTTTTTT.

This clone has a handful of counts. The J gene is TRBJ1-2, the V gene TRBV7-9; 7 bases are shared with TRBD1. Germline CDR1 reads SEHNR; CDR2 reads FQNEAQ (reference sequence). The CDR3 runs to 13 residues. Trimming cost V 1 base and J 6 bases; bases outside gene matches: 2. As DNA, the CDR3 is TGTGCCAGCAGCTTAGGAACAGGGGATGGCTACACCTTC. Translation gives CASSLGTGDGYTF.